This T cell receptor (beta chain) was identified in a study of shared clonotypes between healthy human individuals (dated by TCRdb to about 2020). Background on the whole study: Two women and three men aged 18 to 49 years were included in the cohort. Leukapheresis yielded between about 0.85 and 10 billion PBMCs per donor. The study deeply sequenced blood TCR repertoires of about 5 healthy adults to estimate repertoire size and the extent of clonotype sharing between individuals. Libraries were prepared and TCR repertoires were sequenced by different laboratories using diverse techniques, in order to increase sequencing depth and limit assay-specific biases. For each donor, CD4 naive and CD4 memory were each run on three plates, CD8 naive on two plates, and CD8 memory on one plate. General findings and caveats noted by the study authors: Pairwise subsampling led to the expectation that sequencing depth would affect the degree of clonotype sharing among donors. Clonotypes shared by all four sorted-subset donors showed higher generation probabilities than non-shared clonotypes. Even with the large sequencing depth, rarefaction of the sorted-subset datasets indicated that sequencing was incomplete. Across four donors, approximately 5% of naive CD4, roughly 3.5% of naive CD8, about 2.3% of memory CD4, and 0.3% to 0.45% of memory CD8 clonotypes were shared. Naive subsets generally had larger estimated clonotype richness than memory subsets did. Because the study included a small number of donors, the genetic and exposure-history diversity represented was limited. Sampling was restricted to blood, and TCR repertoires in tissue are likely to differ from TCR repertoires in blood.

Its CDR3 holds 13 amino acids, cysteine through phenylalanine. The CDR3 DNA has 39 bases and is translated from base 1. Per the germline V gene (reference sequence), MNHEY is the CDR1 and SMNVEV is the CDR2. Relative to germline, V is 5 bases shorter and J is 3 bases shorter, with 9 bases between their ends. A word on this clone: It lacks a known antigen. Base qualities are not recorded, but no much larger clone differs from it by a single base.

Using the deep immunoSEQ assay, multiplex PCR amplified TCR CDR3 regions from genomic DNA. For each cell subset, the extracted genomic DNA was distributed evenly across all wells of several immunoSEQ 96-well plates, and each plate served as one replicate. For sorted subsets, 200 to 250 ng of genomic DNA, equivalent to some 30,000 T cell genomes, went into each replicate PCR. Purified libraries were measured with a Qubit 3.0 fluorometer, size-checked on a Bioanalyzer 2100, and measured again with the KAPA Library Quantification kit. Every immunoSEQ 96-well plate was sequenced on a dedicated single-read 150-cycle Illumina NextSeq 550 flow cell. Per the original workflow: Because the immunoSEQ output included only junctional sequences and no quality scores, the filtering could not be the same as the filtering used for full-length reads. To assign V/J genes and CDR3, sequences were annotated using PyIR, a Python wrapper for IgBLAST v1.9, with IMGT germline references. Any read was removed if the V/J assignment was weak (E-value above 1e-6), the CDR3 was missing, or the read contained stop codons, out-of-frame junctions, or ambiguous translated residues. V3J clonotypes were defined by identical inferred V gene, J gene, and CDR3 amino acid sequence. The percentage overlap between two repertoires was calculated by dividing the number of shared unique clonotypes by the size of the smaller repertoire. Richness of each repertoire was evaluated using RTK rarefaction, the Chao1 estimator, and Recon v2.1 estimates of unobserved clonotypes. Generation probabilities were computed with OLGA for all TCRbeta clonotypes obtained by the gDNA method from four donors. TCRdb retrieved this table from immuneACCESS and kept in-frame rearrangements only. Not all clones are present; in checked studies, unresolved V genes account for under half, and no reason is known for the remainder. The V and J calls and clone size are taken from that table; D and trimming were inferred from the DNA. The sample table holds about 2 million clones, of which about 95% were seen once. The ten largest clones represent 0.85% to 1.2% of the sample.

CD8 naive samples were obtained by positive selection for CCR7 among CD45RO-negative cells, yielding a CD45RA+CCR7+ population from which TemRA cells were excluded. Healthy HIV-negative adults with no recently reported acute infections or vaccinations were included as donors. Every donor was a Caucasian adult residing in Nashville, Tennessee, USA. Blood was collected by leukapheresis, and PBMCs were isolated by Ficoll-Histopaque density gradient centrifugation and then cryopreserved in liquid nitrogen vapor phase. Purity and quantity of every magnetically sorted T cell population were checked by analytical flow cytometry. Each sorted fraction had its genomic DNA isolated and then quantified by UV absorbance on a Nanodrop 2000c.

This sequence was found in a man aged 18 to 35 in good health. The sequence is built from TRBV27 and TRBJ2-3; no D gene is confidently identified. The sequencing sample was made of naive CD8+ T cells sorted from blood. The sample's cell subset or site, from its label and the paper: CD45RA+CCR7+. The nucleotides read TGTGCCAGCAGTCATCGTGAGACAGATACGCAGTATTTT. This yields the protein CASSHRETDTQYF.